Shown below are 12 T cell receptor beta chains from a single sample sequenced in a study of long-term antiretroviral therapy in people with HIV. It was version v3.0 of the immunoSEQ assay that was run at survey level. The table came from immunoSEQ multiplex PCR; TCRdb's copy has only in-frame clones and leaves some out. The data show some 7,900 clones, with 60% to 85% seen just once and roughly 25% held by the top ten. The material sequenced was unsorted PBMCs, taken 0.6 years before starting antiretroviral therapy. The receptors stem from a man in his forties or fifties with HIV.

This clone came up a few times. This rearrangement joins TRBV7-9 to TRBJ1-3; 8 bases are a match to TRBD1. V was pared by 4 bases and J by 1 base, with 6 bases of the junction left unmatched. The CDR3 loop spans 16 amino acids. Germline CDR1 reads SEHNR; CDR2 reads FQNEAQ (reference sequence). The CDR3 protein is CASSSATGVSGNTIYF. The CDR3 coding sequence is TGTGCCAGCAGCTCCGCGACAGGGGTGTCTGGAAACACCATATATTTT.

This clone was counted between two and nine times. The chain has TRBV29-1 and TRBJ2-7; 8 bases fit TRBD1. The CDR3 is 14 amino acids. V shed 5 bases, J shed 3 bases, and the junction held 9 bases outside the gene matches. The V gene's germline CDR1 is SQVTM and CDR2 ANQGSEA. The CDR3 is CSVFSPGQDYEQYF. The CDR3 DNA reads TGCAGCGTTTTTTCCCCGGGACAGGACTACGAGCAGTACTTC.

V is TRBV4-1 and J is TRBJ2-3; D uncertain. Germline V CDR1 and CDR2: MGHRA, YSYEKL. The ends were cut back, 4 bases at V and 6 bases at J, with 11 bases in the middle. This CDR3 comprises 13 residues. DNA for the CDR3: TGCGCCAGCAGCCGCACTGGGTTTGATACGCAGTATTTT. Translated, it gives CASSRTGFDTQYF.

This sequence joins TRBV25-1 and TRBJ1-4; D may be TRBD1 (6 bases). The CDR3 contains 16 residues. The ends were cut back, 2 bases at V and 4 bases at J, with 14 bases in the middle. Germline V gene data show CDR1 as MGHDK and CDR2 as SYGVNS. DNA of the CDR3: TGTGCCAGCAGTGAACATACGACAGGCTATAATGAAAAACTGTTTTTT. Translating it yields CASSEHTTGYNEKLFF.

V and J are TRBV11-2 and TRBJ2-7; 8 positions match TRBD1. The CDR3 runs to 16 residues. V lost 0 bases, J lost 4 bases, and 8 bases stayed unmatched. Germline V gene lookup returns CDR1 SGHAT and CDR2 FQNNGV. CDR3: CASSLDLAGGGYEQYF. DNA for the CDR3: TGTGCCAGCAGCTTAGATTTGGCAGGGGGCGGGTACGAGCAGTACTTC.

V is TRBV7-9 and J is TRBJ1-2, with D maybe TRBD1 (5 bases). CDR3 length: 13 residues. Germline values: CDR1 SEHNR, CDR2 FQNEAQ (reference sequence). V lost 5 bases, J lost 5 bases, and 12 bases lay in between. The CDR3 sequence is CASSTPGGYGYTF. In DNA form, the CDR3 reads TGTGCCAGCAGCACCCCGGGGGGTTATGGCTACACCTTC. Full variable domain (missing parts from reference TRBV7-9 and TRBJ1-2): DTGVSQNPRHKITKRGQNVTFRCDPISEHNRLYWYRQTLGQGPEFLTYFQNEAQLEKSRLLSDRFSAERPKGSFSTLEIQRTEQGDSAMYLCASSTPGGYGYTFGSGTRLTVV.

The rearrangement joins TRBV2 to TRBJ1-6; D gene unclear. The CDR3 contains 13 residues. V lost 1 base and J 4 bases, leaving 2 bases between the germline ends. In germline, CDR1 is SNHLY, CDR2 FYNNEI. CDR3 nucleotides: TGTGCCAGCAGTGAAGGTTATAATTCACCCCTCCACTTT. Residues: CASSEGYNSPLHF. The variable domain in full, with the rest retrieved from reference TRBV2 and TRBJ1-6, is EPEVTQTPSHQVTQMGQEVILRCVPISNHLYFYWYRQILGQKVEFLVSFYNNEISEKSEIFDDQFSVERPDGSNFTLKIRSTKLEDSAMYFCASSEGYNSPLHFGNGTRLTVT.

This chain joins TRBV9 and TRBJ2-1; no firm D call. The CDR3 runs 15 residues. Germline V gene lookup returns CDR1 SGDLS and CDR2 YYNGEE. Trimming stripped 0 bases from V and 2 bases from J, with 9 bases between. The DNA of the CDR3 is TGTGCCAGCAGCGTAGTGGACCAGGCCTACAATGAGCAGTTCTTC. Translated: CASSVVDQAYNEQFF.

J is TRBJ2-7 and V is TRBV30; weak D call: TRBD1 (5 bases). The germline V gene encodes CDR1 GTSNPN and CDR2 SVGIG (reference sequence). V lost 0 bases and J lost 4, with 19 bases in between. CDR3 length: 16 residues. The CDR3 bases are TGTGCCTGGAGTGTACAGGCCCGGGTCGTTCGATACGAGCAGTACTTC. Translation gives CAWSVQARVVRYEQYF.

The J gene is TRBJ2-6, the V gene TRBV19, with 8 bases fitting TRBD1. The CDR3 covers 17 residues. V lost 3 bases and J lost 0; bases outside the gene matches: 4. Looked up from germline, CDR1 is LNHDA and CDR2 is SQIVND (reference sequence). The CDR3 protein is CASSIPGQASGANVLTF. The CDR3 DNA follows: TGTGCCAGTAGTATTCCGGGACAGGCCTCTGGGGCCAACGTCCTGACTTTC.

In nucleotides, the CDR3 is TGTGCCAGCAGCTTAGACGGGGGGGCCGAGGGTGAGCAGTTCTTC. Its translation is CASSLDGGAEGEQFF. The chain couples TRBV13 to TRBJ2-1; 8 bases align to TRBD2. The germline CDR1 and CDR2 sequences are PRHDT and FYEKMQ (reference sequence). This CDR3 is built from 15 residues. V lost 1 base to trimming and J lost 9 bases; unmatched junction nucleotides: 8.

This chain uses TRBV2 with TRBJ2-2; D gene uncertain. With 1 base removed from V and 4 bases from J, the gap between germline ends came to 4 bases. The CDR3 contains 13 residues. Per the germline V gene, CDR1 is SNHLY and CDR2 is FYNNEI. The CDR3 DNA reads TGTGCCAGCAGTGAAGGGGCCACCGGGGAGCTGTTTTTT. This sequence encodes CASSEGATGELFF.